The 15 T cell receptor beta chains in this list originate from one sample, sequenced in a study of tumor and adjacent non-tumor tissue in lung cancer. No cell sorting was done before RNA was extracted from the tissue. More than 3 cm separated this lung sample from the edge of the tumor. TCRbeta libraries were built with three rounds of nested PCR, modified from ARM-PCR. TCRdb analysed the multiplex PCR reads with MiXCR anew, one entry per CDR3 protein. Of approximately 100,000 distinct CDR3 sequences in the sample, 50% to 70% were seen once. Sequences were obtained from distant non-tumor lung tissue. These receptors all come from a man aged 30 to 39 with non-small cell lung cancer.

This clonotype was recorded only once. In DNA, the CDR3 is TGTGCCAGCAGTTTCACGACAGGGTCTAATGAAAAACTGTTTTTT. Amino acid sequence: CASSFTTGSNEKLFF. J is TRBJ1-4 and V is TRBV6-5; 7 bases are shared with TRBD1. The CDR3 extends over 15 amino acids. Germline loops: CDR1 MNHEY, CDR2 SVGAGI. Unmatched junction bases numbered 5, after V lost 4 bases and J lost 3 bases.

In its sample, this clonotype was seen a few times. A much larger clone lies a single base off, so this may be a read error. The chain uses TRBV20-1 and TRBJ2-2; D might be TRBD2 (7 bases). Germline CDR1 is DFQATT and CDR2 is SNEGSKA (reference sequence). The CDR3 spans 17 residues. The CDR3, as DNA: TGCAGTGCTAGAGCCGGGGCCGGGGGGCGCTGGGACGGGGTGCTGTTTTTT. Translation gives CSARAGAGGRWDGVLFF.

Concerning this clonotype itself: The conserved phenylalanine or tryptophan is not found at the CDR3 terminus, so this likely reflects a read error. The CDR3 spells CASSLLTTNEKLFI. The CDR3 region has the DNA TGTGCCAGCAGCTTGCTCACAACTAATGAAAAACTGTTTATT. The chain has TRBV5-6 and TRBJ1-4; D remains unclear. This CDR3 has 14 amino acids. Trimming shortened V by 1 base and J by 0 bases, and 4 bases separated the two germline ends. The V gene's germline CDR1 is SGHDT and CDR2 YYEEEE.

This clonotype was detected once. One base away lies a much larger clone, so this may be a sequencing read error. CDR3 in amino acids: CVSSYSELSGNTIYF. The CDR3 DNA is TGTGTCAGCAGTTACTCTGAACTCTCTGGAAACACCATATATTTT. The chain couples TRBV6-6 to TRBJ1-3; D uncertain. This CDR3 is built from 15 residues. The germline V gene has CDR1 MNHNY and CDR2 SVGAGI (reference sequence).

This clonotype was seen a few times. This chain joins TRBV11-2 and TRBJ2-7; TRBD2 matches 7 bases. Germline CDR1 reads SGHAT; CDR2 reads FQNNGV. Trimming took 8 bases from V and 1 from J; bases not matched to a gene: 8. The CDR3 is 14 residues long. CDR3 in DNA: TGTGCCAGCCTGGGGTTCGGGGGGTCCTACGAGCAGTACTTC. This encodes CASLGFGGSYEQYF.

The chain employs TRBV5-6 and TRBJ2-6; 7 bases are a match to TRBD1. J gave up 0 bases and V 5 bases, and 11 bases lay outside the gene matches. Germline lookup yields CDR1 SGHDT and CDR2 YYEEEE. This CDR3 has 18 amino acids. CDR3 loop: CASSTLTGQSSGANVLTF. CDR3 in DNA: TGTGCCAGCAGTACATTGACAGGGCAGAGCTCTGGGGCCAACGTCCTGACTTTC. The full variable domain, rest sourced from reference TRBV5-6 and TRBJ2-6, is DAGVTQSPTHLIKTRGQQVTLRCSPKSGHDTVSWYQQALGQGPQFIFQYYEEEERQRGNFPDRFSGHQFPNYSSELNVNALLLGDSALYLCASSTLTGQSSGANVLTFGAGSRLTVL.

The V gene is TRBV6-5, the J gene TRBJ1-1, with D hard to call. V was pared by 5 bases and J by 6 bases, with 10 bases between. Germline V lookup: CDR1 MNHEY, CDR2 SVGAGI. The CDR3 covers 12 residues. CDR3 nucleotide sequence: TGTGCCAGCAGTCTATGCGGGGCTGAAGCTTTCTTT. Translated, it gives CASSLCGAEAFF.

As for this clonotype: At one end, the junction sequence differs from germline, possibly due to a read error. The chain links TRBV6-5 to TRBJ2-7; D call uncertain. CDR1 and CDR2 (germline): MNHEY, SVGAGI. The CDR3 runs to 13 residues. CDR3 coding DNA: TGTGCCATCAGTTACTCTCCCGCCTACGAGTGGTACTTC. Translated, it gives CAISYSPAYEWYF.

A word on this clonotype: One junction end disagrees with the germline gene, perhaps due to a read error. The V and J genes are TRBV12-3 or TRBV12-4 and TRBJ2-7, with 7 bases aligning to TRBD1. The CDR3 runs 16 residues. In nucleotides, the CDR3 is TGTGGCAGCAGTTTTCCCCGTCGGGACAGTTCCTACAAGCAATACTTC. Translating gives CGSSFPRRDSSYKQYF.

This clonotype came up many times. DNA of the CDR3: TGTGCCAGCAGTGCTAGCGGGAGATGGGACATTCAGTACTTC. It specifies CASSASGRWDIQYF. V usage is TRBV6-1 and J usage is TRBJ2-4, with 10 positions matching TRBD2. The CDR3 consists of 14 residues. The germline CDR1 and CDR2 sequences are MNHNS and SASEGT. With V trimmed by 4 bases and J by 8 bases, 5 bases remained unmatched.

The table lists this clonotype with a few counts. The chain employs TRBV10-3 and TRBJ1-2; tentatively, D is TRBD1 (5 bases). The CDR3 runs to 13 residues. Germline CDR1 and CDR2: ENHRY and SYGVKD. Trimming stripped 10 bases from V and 0 bases from J, with 12 bases between. The CDR3: CATNRRSNYGYTF. As DNA, the CDR3 is TGTGCCACCAACAGGAGGTCTAACTATGGCTACACCTTC.

To note about this clonotype: A read error may account for a junction end that differs from germline. The V gene is TRBV4-2, the J gene TRBJ2-6, with TRBD1 as a possible D gene (5 bases). CDR3 size: 14 residues. CDR1 and CDR2 (germline): LGHNA, YNFKEQ. CDR3 DNA: TGTGCCAGCGGCCAGGCCTCTGGGGCCAACGTCCTAACTTTC. Translated, it gives CASGQASGANVLTF.

This clonotype was picked up a small number of times. A much larger clonotype is one base distant, so this may be a read error. The genes are TRBV6-5 and TRBJ1-5; 10 bases are a match to TRBD1. The CDR3 contains 15 residues. Germline V lookup: CDR1 MNHEY, CDR2 SVGAGI. The CDR3 nucleotides are TGTGTCAGCAGGGGTGGGACAGGGGTAAATCAGCCCCAGCATTTT. Amino acids: CVSRGGTGVNQPQHF.

This clonotype was observed at least ten times. The chain employs TRBV6-2 or TRBV6-3 and TRBJ2-1; 8 bases line up with TRBD2. Germline CDR1 is MNHEY and CDR2 is SVGEGT. The V and J ends lost 4 bases and 4 bases, in that order; junction bases with no gene match: 3. This CDR3 region has 14 residues. The DNA for the CDR3 is TGTGCCAGCAGTTCCCAGCGGGGGTACAATGAGCAGTTCTTC. Translation: CASSSQRGYNEQFF.

In this sample, this clonotype turned up many times. The chain employs TRBV11-3 and TRBJ2-7, with 7 nucleotides matching TRBD2. Trimming at V came to 0 bases and at J to 1 base, leaving 6 bases not matched to a gene. The CDR3 has 16 residues. Germline CDR1 SGHNT, CDR2 YENEEA. CDR3: CASSLDPGGLSYEQYF. The CDR3 DNA is TGTGCCAGCAGCTTAGATCCGGGGGGTCTATCCTACGAGCAGTACTTC.